This TCR beta chain was sequenced for a study of response to subunit inactivated influenza vaccine. Whole-study results and caveats: The authors suggested that few new T cells are recruited per seasonal influenza vaccination.

With regard to this clonotype: Its antigen is unidentified.

Germline V gene data show CDR1 as SGHVS and CDR2 as FNYEAQ. The CDR3 extends over 13 amino acids. The V gene lost 5 bases and the J gene lost 6 bases, with 10 bases spanning the gap. MiXCR, run by TCRdb on the RT-PCR reads, gives a single entry per CDR3 protein. The sample holds under 550,000 distinct CDR3 sequences; about 7.2% are singletons and the top ten take around 13%. This TCR was recovered from a man between 50 and 69 years old who received an inactivated influenza vaccine. The gene calls are TRBV7-6 and TRBJ2-2, with D perhaps TRBD1 or TRBD2 (5 bases each). The specimen comprised PBMCs from blood, sampled about 23 months after vaccination. DNA for the CDR3: TGTGCCAGCAGCAGGGGAGAGGCCGGGGAGCTGTTTTTT. Its translation is CASSRGEAGELFF.